The 14 T cell receptor beta chains listed next were all sequenced from one sample in a study of control samples from healthy donors and cancer patients. Only in-frame clones appear in the TCRdb table, and some are missing; sequencing was by immunoSEQ multiplex PCR. The sample contains under 200,000 clones, roughly 94% of which appear only once. The sample was PBMCs. These receptors all stem from a man aged 55 to 70 with colorectal cancer.

This clone was picked up a small number of times. V gene TRBV7-2 combines with J gene TRBJ2-5; 7 bases line up with TRBD1. The germline CDR1 and CDR2 sequences are SGHTA and FQGNSA. Unmatched junction bases numbered 17, after V lost 5 bases and J lost 14 bases. The CDR3 spans 14 residues. DNA of the CDR3: TGTGCCAGCAGCGACAGACAGGGTTCGTCCCGCTCCTACTTC. It yields the protein CASSDRQGSSRSYF.

The chain uses TRBV5-1 and TRBJ2-3, with D tentatively TRBD2 (6 bases). Trimming took off 4 bases at V and 0 bases at J, with 9 bases between the two ends. The CDR3 is 14 residues long. Germline assignment: CDR1 SGHRS and CDR2 YFSETQ. Written as DNA, the CDR3 is TGCGCCAGCAGCACGGGGGAAAGCACAGATACGCAGTATTTT. This gives the protein CASSTGESTDTQYF.

The chain recombines TRBV21-1 with TRBJ1-6; the D segment call TRBD1 is taken from the table without a DNA check. TRBV21-1 has pseudogene status. The length of the CDR3 is 16 residues. The CDR3 region has the DNA TGTGCCAGCAGCAGACGACAGGGTGCATATGATTCACCCCTCCACTTT. Its translation: CASSRRQGAYDSPLHF.

This clone has a single count. This rearrangement joins TRBV7-2 to TRBJ2-7; possible D gene TRBD1, 6 bases. The V end lost 1 base, the J end lost 3 bases, and 13 bases lay between the germline ends. The CDR3 runs 15 residues. CDR1 and CDR2 from the germline V gene are SGHTA and FQGNSA. The CDR3 region has the DNA TGTGCCAGCAGCTTAGTGGCGGACAGAAGCTACGAGCAGTACTTC. Translating gives CASSLVADRSYEQYF.

The rearrangement uses TRBV24-1 and TRBJ2-6; 8 bases line up with TRBD2. The CDR3 is 14 amino acids. Germline assignment: CDR1 KGHDR and CDR2 SFDVKD. The ends lost 11 bases at V and 0 bases at J; junction bases unmatched: 2. In DNA form, the CDR3 reads TGTGCCATCGGGGGGGGCTCTGGGGCCAACGTCCTGACTTTC. Its protein product is CAIGGGSGANVLTF.

The gene calls are TRBV10-1 and TRBJ1-2; D ambiguous. The CDR3 runs to 15 residues. V was trimmed by 2 bases and J by 4 bases, leaving 14 bases between them. The germline gives CDR1 WNHNN, CDR2 SYGVQD (reference sequence). The CDR3 protein is CASSENRTVFYGYTF. The CDR3 DNA reads as TGCGCCAGCAGTGAGAATAGGACGGTCTTCTATGGCTACACCTTC.

J is TRBJ2-3 and V is TRBV24-1; TRBD1 aligns across 11 bases. This CDR3 has 16 amino acids. J was trimmed by 4 bases and V by 4 bases; bases with no gene match: 6. Germline V gene lookup returns CDR1 KGHDR and CDR2 SFDVKD. This CDR3 reads CATSETGTGGADTQYF. CDR3 nucleotide sequence: TGTGCCACCAGTGAAACCGGGACAGGGGGGGCAGATACGCAGTATTTT.

The chain is built from TRBV7-8 and TRBJ1-1; D possibly corresponds to TRBD1 (6 bases). The CDR3 loop spans 14 amino acids. Germline assignment: CDR1 SGHVS and CDR2 FQNEAQ. V was clipped by 4 bases and J by 7 bases, with 16 bases between them. The CDR3 DNA follows: TGTGCCAGCAGCTCTATTCAGCAGGGGCTTGAAGCTTTCTTT. Its protein product is CASSSIQQGLEAFF.

The rearrangement uses TRBV27 and TRBJ1-2; D ambiguous. Between the trimmed V and J ends, which lost 5 bases and 4 bases, there was a span of 14 bases. In germline, CDR1 is MNHEY, CDR2 SMNVEV (reference sequence). This CDR3 is built from 14 residues. The CDR3 sequence: CASSPKPGSYGYTF. CDR3 DNA: TGTGCCAGCAGTCCCAAACCGGGATCCTATGGCTACACCTTC.

V is TRBV4-1 and J is TRBJ2-3; tentative D call: TRBD1 (6 bases). The CDR3 totals 15 residues. Per the germline V gene, CDR1 is MGHRA and CDR2 is YSYEKL. Trimming removed 2 bases at V and 4 bases at J, with 13 bases between. Here the CDR3 reads CASSQQGNRPDTQYF. The DNA for the CDR3 is TGCGCCAGCAGCCAACAGGGGAATAGGCCAGATACGCAGTATTTT.

The table lists this clone with a count of one. This chain's CDR3 is CASSPGATDTQYF. DNA of the CDR3: TGTGCCAGCTCACCTGGGGCGACAGATACGCAGTATTTT. V is TRBV18 and J is TRBJ2-3; D possibly corresponds to TRBD1 (5 bases). CDR1 is KGHSH and CDR2 is LQKENI in the germline V gene. V was shortened by 3 bases and J by 3 bases, with 7 bases between the two germline ends. CDR3 length: 13 residues.

This chain connects TRBV28 to TRBJ2-7; D not certain. This CDR3 contains 13 residues. CDR1 is MDHEN, CDR2 SYDVKM, per germline. V dropped 2 bases and J dropped 12 bases, with 17 bases sitting between them. The CDR3 DNA sequence: TGTGCCAGCAGTTTAACGGCAGGTGGGCTTGGGTACTTC. Its translation: CASSLTAGGLGYF.

The DNA for the CDR3 is TGTGCCAGTAAAGAAGTTCGATCGGACTCCTATAATTCACCCCTCCACTTT. This sequence encodes CASKEVRSDSYNSPLHF. The rearrangement joins TRBV19 to TRBJ1-6; D gene unclear. Per germline, CDR1 LNHDA and CDR2 SQIVND (reference sequence). This CDR3 region has 17 residues. The ends were cut back, 7 bases at V and 0 bases at J, with 16 bases in the middle.

The CDR3 DNA reads as TGTGCCAGCAGCGTTAACCCGGGGGGGAGCTCTGGGGCCAACGTCCTGACTTTC. Its translation: CASSVNPGGSSGANVLTF. The chain joins TRBV9 to TRBJ2-6; 8 nucleotides align to TRBD2. This CDR3 is 18 amino acids long. Germline V gene sequence: CDR1 SGDLS, CDR2 YYNGEE. Trimming removed 2 bases from V and 0 bases from J; junction bases left unmatched: 7.